Described below is a single TCR beta chain sequence and its context. This sample is part of a study of blood T cell repertoires in COVID-19. Across the study: COVID-19 samples, acute and convalescent, were from the United States, Italy and Spain. Sources were T cells, B-cell-depleted T cells, or PBMCs; the material itself was cDNA or gDNA.

Original data processing: Amplifying reference gene primers gave estimates of nucleated cell counts. Assay: immunoSEQ multiplex PCR; the TCRdb copy retains only in-frame clones and omits some. Clone size and the V and J calls come from that table; the DNA yielded D and trimming. The table records 250,000 to 350,000 clones, almost 90% of them present only once. Seattle cases were enrolled at active infection and followed longitudinally. V lost 6 bases and J lost 5; bases outside the gene matches: 9. Germline V lookup: CDR1 LGHDT, CDR2 YNNKEL (reference sequence). CDR3 size: 14 residues. V gene TRBV3-1 (or the pseudogene TRBV3-2) combines with J gene TRBJ2-7; the match to TRBD2 covers 8 bases. This clonotype was obtained from a woman aged 30 to 39 with COVID-19, enrolled during active disease. Sequencing was performed on peripheral blood. The CDR3, as DNA: TGTGCCAGCAGTCCTTCCGGGACTAGGAACGAGCAGTACTTC. This translates into CASSPSGTRNEQYF.